Below, 2 T cell receptor beta chains from the same sample are listed, as sequenced in a study of T cells in Graves' hyperthyroidism and ophthalmopathy. Authors of the study amplified TCR beta CDR3 regions from RNA transcripts. Initially, a first-round RT-PCR of the TCR CDR3 employed the HTBI primer set. TCRdb re-derived calls from the multiplex PCR reads in MiXCR, one entry per CDR3 protein. The data show a few hundred thousand distinct CDR3 sequences, approximately 15% seen once. The sample consisted of blood. These receptors all stem from a woman in her thirties or forties with Graves' ophthalmopathy.

This clonotype has more than one count but fewer than ten. The junction shows a germline mismatch at one end, possibly a read error. This chain connects TRBV11-1 to TRBJ2-7; D is perhaps TRBD1 or TRBD2 (5 bases each). Germline-derived CDR1 and CDR2 are SGHAT and FQDESV (reference sequence). This CDR3 is built from 15 residues. This chain's CDR3 is CASGLVWGRNYEQYF. The CDR3 region has the DNA TGTGCCAGCGGCTTAGTGTGGGGACGCAATTACGAGCAGTACTTC.

The rearrangement uses TRBV12-3 or TRBV12-4 and TRBJ1-1; TRBD1 matches at 11 bases. J was trimmed by 5 bases and V by 6 bases; bases with no gene match: 8. The CDR3 is made up of 15 amino acids. CDR3 DNA: TGTGCCAGCAGCTTTCTAGGGACAGGGGGAACTGAAGCTTTCTTT. Translating it yields CASSFLGTGGTEAFF.